Sequencing of this TCR beta chain was carried out in a study of blood T cell repertoires in COVID-19. Study-wide context: Whether acute or convalescent, the COVID-19 samples came from the United States, Italy and Spain.

Authors' methods: Using reference gene primer amplification, nucleated cell counts were estimated. Assay: immunoSEQ multiplex PCR; the TCRdb copy retains only in-frame clones and omits some. Clone size and the V and J calls come from that table; the DNA yielded D and trimming. In the table there are about 180,000 clones, approximately 87% of which are singletons. The clonotype originates from a man in his 70s with active or convalescent COVID-19. Sequencing input: peripheral blood.

In DNA, the CDR3 is TGCAGTGCTAGTTCCAGGGAAAAACTGTTTTTT. This translates into CSASSREKLFF. The gene calls are TRBV20-1 and TRBJ1-4; D gene unclear. The CDR3 is 11 amino acids. From germline, CDR1 is DFQATT and CDR2 SNEGSKA (reference sequence). V was cut by 3 bases and J by 8 bases, with 7 bases left in between.